This paragraph reports one TCR beta chain. Its matching antigen is unknown. At one end the junction does not follow the germline gene, possibly because of a read error. The entry originates in a study of post-analysis software for immune sequencing data. Whole-study context: Both relapsing-remitting and secondary progressive multiple sclerosis featured among the disease courses, as did progressive-relapsing multiple sclerosis.

Presence of unique molecular identifiers characterized the TCR beta cDNA libraries. When roughly 0.9 to 10 million T cells were used, they gave about 540,000 cDNA molecules. TCRdb itself ran the PCR reads through MiXCR, one entry per CDR3 protein. The table records 750,000 to 900,000 distinct CDR3 sequences, around 46% of them present only once. General study results and limits: When compared against controls, multiple sclerosis patients showed significantly lower normalized Chao1 diversity. Roughly five TRBV segments were more frequent in patients than controls; TRBV5-6, TRBV5-1 and TRBV20-1 belonged to this group. The F measure placed samples prepared in the same batch into strongly shared clusters.

The CDR3 covers 11 residues. The germline gives CDR1 SGHTA, CDR2 FQGNSA. The receptor's source is a girl aged 5-17 years with multiple sclerosis. The sample taken for sequencing was blood. The chain recombines TRBV7-2 with TRBJ2-7; D gene unclear. The CDR3 region has the DNA TGTGTCAGCAGCCTTGCCTACGAGCAGTACTTC. Protein: CVSSLAYEQYF.